This entry lists 12 T cell receptor beta chains sequenced from one sample in a study of cytomegalovirus exposure and HLA in healthy donors. Primers included in the PCR were 60 Vbeta and 13 Jbeta primers. Profiled with immunoSEQ multiplex PCR; TCRdb holds only in-frame clones, not every one. The sample lists under 150,000 clones; 70% to 90% were seen once. Sequencing was done on a sample of PBMCs. The receptor set was obtained from a woman in her 40s in good health and CMV-seropositive.

The rearrangement joins TRBV9 to TRBJ1-2; a possible D gene is TRBD1 (6 bases). Germline loops: CDR1 SGDLS, CDR2 YYNGEE. The CDR3 totals 13 residues. Trimming took off 3 bases at V and 2 bases at J, with 8 bases between the two ends. The CDR3 sequence: CASSGDKNYGYTF. The CDR3 nucleotides read TGTGCCAGCAGCGGGGACAAGAACTATGGCTACACCTTC.

This clone showed up just a few times. The rearrangement links TRBV7-3 to TRBJ2-5; 14 nucleotides align to TRBD2. The CDR3 is made up of 14 amino acids. V lost 5 bases and J lost 14; bases outside the gene matches: 10. Germline lookup yields CDR1 SGHTA and CDR2 FQGTGA. For the CDR3, the DNA is TGTGCCAGCAGCCCGGGGACTAGCGGGGGACCCGTATACTTC. Its translation is CASSPGTSGGPVYF. The entire variable domain, with the rest obtained from reference TRBV7-3 and TRBJ2-5, is as follows: GAGVSQTPSNKVTEKGKYVELRCDPISGHTALYWYRQSLGQGPEFLIYFQGTGAADDSGLPNDRFFAVRPEGSVSTLKIQRTERGDSAVYLCASSPGTSGGPVYFGPGTRLLVL.

This chain links TRBV12-5 with TRBJ1-1; a weak D match, TRBD1 (5 bases). Germline CDR1 and CDR2: LGHNT and FRNRAP. The CDR3 totals 16 residues. The V and J ends lost 2 bases and 4 bases respectively, with 17 bases between them. CDR3 protein: CASGLSPTHTGTEAFF. CDR3 bases: TGTGCTAGTGGTTTGTCACCAACCCACACAGGCACTGAAGCTTTCTTT.

This chain links TRBV11-3 with TRBJ2-1; D is undetermined. This CDR3 is built from 15 residues. Trimming cost V 1 base and J 3 bases, with 10 bases left between them. Germline V gene sequence: CDR1 SGHNT, CDR2 YENEEA. The DNA for the CDR3 is TGTGCCAGCAGCTTAGGGTTGAGGAACTACAATGAGCAGTTCTTC. Translation: CASSLGLRNYNEQFF.

This chain joins TRBV7-8 and TRBJ1-1; 8 nucleotides agree with TRBD1. This CDR3 is built from 16 residues. Unmatched junction bases numbered 7, after V lost 3 bases and J lost 1 base. Germline assignment: CDR1 SGHVS and CDR2 FQNEAQ. The DNA of the CDR3 is TGTGCCAGCAGCTTTACAGGGGGACGGGGGAACACTGAAGCTTTCTTT. This gives the protein CASSFTGGRGNTEAFF.

The gene calls are TRBV5-1 and TRBJ2-3; weak D call: TRBD2 (6 bases). The CDR3 runs 17 residues. Looked up from germline, CDR1 is SGHRS and CDR2 is YFSETQ. V lost 0 bases and J lost 3, with 17 bases in between. The CDR3 sequence is CASSLAGGPLGTDTQYF. CDR3 nucleotide sequence: TGCGCCAGCAGCTTGGCCGGGGGACCCTTAGGGACAGATACGCAGTATTTT.

This sequence joins TRBV10-3 and TRBJ2-1; 8 bases fit TRBD2. The CDR3 has 16 residues. CDR1 is ENHRY and CDR2 is SYGVKD in the germline V gene. The trim removed 10 bases at V and 7 bases at J, leaving 18 bases unmatched. CDR3 sequence: CASSPLTSEGGNEQFF. CDR3 nucleotide sequence: TGTGCCAGCTCTCCCCTGACTAGCGAAGGGGGGAATGAGCAGTTCTTC.

This chain uses TRBV4-2 with TRBJ2-5; 7 nucleotides match TRBD2. The CDR3 sequence is 17 residues long. V lost 1 base and J lost 2; bases outside the gene matches: 10. Germline V gives CDR1 LGHNA, CDR2 YNFKEQ. CDR3 DNA sequence: TGTGCCAGCAGCCAAGTTTCGGAAGACGGGGGGCAAGAGACCCAGTACTTC. Its protein product is CASSQVSEDGGQETQYF.

The chain employs TRBV12-5 and TRBJ1-3, with 9 nucleotides matching TRBD1. The CDR3 sequence is 15 residues long. The J segment lost 4 bases and the V segment lost 2 bases, leaving 3 bases of the junction unmatched. Looked up from germline, CDR1 is LGHNT and CDR2 is FRNRAP. In DNA form, the CDR3 reads TGTGCTAGTGGTTTGTGGACAGGGGACGGAAACACCATATATTTT. It is translated as CASGLWTGDGNTIYF. Full variable domain (rest looked up from reference TRBV12-5 and TRBJ1-3): DARVTQTPRHKVTEMGQEVTMRCQPILGHNTVFWYRQTMMQGLELLAYFRNRAPLDDSGMPKDRFSAEMPDATLATLKIQPSEPRDSAVYFCASGLWTGDGNTIYFGEGSWLTVV.

V usage is TRBV27 and J usage is TRBJ1-3; D remains unclear. The CDR3 runs 13 residues. V was shortened by 7 bases and J by 0 bases, with 7 bases between the two germline ends. The germline gives CDR1 MNHEY, CDR2 SMNVEV (reference sequence). CDR3 sequence reads: CASTVNSGNTIYF. DNA for the CDR3: TGTGCCAGCACTGTTAACTCTGGAAACACCATATATTTT.

This clone was counted a single time. The V call is TRBV7-2, the J call TRBJ2-3; 10 positions agree with TRBD1. With 4 bases clipped from V and 8 bases from J, the junction kept 6 bases outside the gene matches. Germline CDR1 reads SGHTA; CDR2 reads FQGNSA. The CDR3 covers 14 residues. The CDR3 region is CASSSDRGLATQYF. The CDR3 DNA follows: TGTGCCAGCAGCTCTGACAGGGGGCTCGCTACGCAGTATTTT.

This clone was detected only once. The V gene is TRBV27, the J gene TRBJ2-7, with 9 nucleotides matching TRBD1. This CDR3 contains 15 residues. V lost 5 bases and J lost 6; bases outside the gene matches: 11. Germline CDR1 MNHEY, CDR2 SMNVEV (reference sequence). Written as DNA, the CDR3 is TGTGCCAGCAGTCCCTCGGACAGGGGCTGGGCCGAGCAGTACTTC. Amino acids: CASSPSDRGWAEQYF.